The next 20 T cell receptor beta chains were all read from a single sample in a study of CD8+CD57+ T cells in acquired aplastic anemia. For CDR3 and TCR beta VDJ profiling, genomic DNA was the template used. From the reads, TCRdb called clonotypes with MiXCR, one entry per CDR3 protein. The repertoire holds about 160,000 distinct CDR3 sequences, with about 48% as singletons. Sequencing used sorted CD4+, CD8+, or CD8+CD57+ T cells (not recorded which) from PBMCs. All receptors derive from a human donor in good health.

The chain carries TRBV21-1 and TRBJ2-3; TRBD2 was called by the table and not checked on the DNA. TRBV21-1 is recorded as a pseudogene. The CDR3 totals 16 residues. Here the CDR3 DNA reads TGTGCCAGCAGCGGAAGACTAGCCGTCGGCACAGATACGCAGTATTTT. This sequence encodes CASSGRLAVGTDTQYF.

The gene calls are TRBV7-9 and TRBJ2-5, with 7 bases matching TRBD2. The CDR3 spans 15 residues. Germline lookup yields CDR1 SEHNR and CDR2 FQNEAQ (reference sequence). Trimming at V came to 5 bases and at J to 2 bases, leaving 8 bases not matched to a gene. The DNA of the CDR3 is TGTGCCAGCAGCAGGGGCGGGAGACCTCAAGAGACCCAGTACTTC. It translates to CASSRGGRPQETQYF.

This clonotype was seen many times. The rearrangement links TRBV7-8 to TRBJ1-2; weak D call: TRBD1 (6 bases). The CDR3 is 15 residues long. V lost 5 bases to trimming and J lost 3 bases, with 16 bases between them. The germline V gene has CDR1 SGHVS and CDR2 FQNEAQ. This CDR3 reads CASSGGPPADYGYTF. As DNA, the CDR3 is TGTGCCAGCAGCGGGGGCCCGCCCGCTGACTATGGCTACACCTTC.

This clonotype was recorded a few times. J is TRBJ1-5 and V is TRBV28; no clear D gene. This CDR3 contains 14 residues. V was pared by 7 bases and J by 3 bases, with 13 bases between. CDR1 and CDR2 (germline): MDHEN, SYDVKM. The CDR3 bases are TGTGCCAGCATTCCGGGAGCAATCAATCAGCCCCAGCATTTT. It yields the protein CASIPGAINQPQHF.

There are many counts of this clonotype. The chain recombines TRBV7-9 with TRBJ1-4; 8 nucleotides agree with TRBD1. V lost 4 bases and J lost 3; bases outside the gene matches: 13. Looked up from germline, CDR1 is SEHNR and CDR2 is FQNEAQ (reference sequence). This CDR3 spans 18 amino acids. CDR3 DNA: TGTGCCAGCAGCTCCAGGGGGCGCGAGGGTCGAGCTAATGAAAAACTGTTTTTT. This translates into CASSSRGREGRANEKLFF. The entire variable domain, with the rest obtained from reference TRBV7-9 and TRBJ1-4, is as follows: DTGVSQNPRHKITKRGQNVTFRCDPISEHNRLYWYRQTLGQGPEFLTYFQNEAQLEKSRLLSDRFSAERPKGSFSTLEIQRTEQGDSAMYLCASSSRGREGRANEKLFFGSGTQLSVL.

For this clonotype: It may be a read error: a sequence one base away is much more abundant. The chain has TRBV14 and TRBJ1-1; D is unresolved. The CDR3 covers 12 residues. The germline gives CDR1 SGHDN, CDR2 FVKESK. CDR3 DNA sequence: TGTGCCAGCGGCCAAGTGTGGAGGGCGGCTTTCTTT. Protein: CASGQVWRAAFF.

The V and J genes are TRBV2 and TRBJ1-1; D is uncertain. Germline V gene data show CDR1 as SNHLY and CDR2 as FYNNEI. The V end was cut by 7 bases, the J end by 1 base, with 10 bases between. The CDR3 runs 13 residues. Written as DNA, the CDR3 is TGTGCCAGCAATTATAAGGAGAACACTGAAGCTTTCTTT. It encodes CASNYKENTEAFF.

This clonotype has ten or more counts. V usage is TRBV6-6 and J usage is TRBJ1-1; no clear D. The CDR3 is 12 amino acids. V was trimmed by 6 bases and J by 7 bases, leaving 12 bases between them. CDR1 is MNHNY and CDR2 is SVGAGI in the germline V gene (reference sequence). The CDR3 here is CASRPAIGEAFF. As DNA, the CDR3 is TGTGCCAGCAGACCAGCAATAGGTGAAGCTTTCTTT.

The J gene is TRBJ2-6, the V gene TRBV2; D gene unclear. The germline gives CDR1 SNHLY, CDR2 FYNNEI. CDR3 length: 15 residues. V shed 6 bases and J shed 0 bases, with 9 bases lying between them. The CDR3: CASSGRNSGANVLTF. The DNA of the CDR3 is TGTGCCAGCAGCGGACGGAACTCTGGGGCCAACGTCCTGACTTTC.

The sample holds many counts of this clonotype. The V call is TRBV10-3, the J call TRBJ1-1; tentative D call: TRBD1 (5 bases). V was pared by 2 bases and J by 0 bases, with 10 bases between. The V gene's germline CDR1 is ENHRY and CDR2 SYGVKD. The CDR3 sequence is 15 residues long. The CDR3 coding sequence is TGTGCCATCAGTGAGGGGGGAAGGATGAACACTGAAGCTTTCTTT. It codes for CAISEGGRMNTEAFF.

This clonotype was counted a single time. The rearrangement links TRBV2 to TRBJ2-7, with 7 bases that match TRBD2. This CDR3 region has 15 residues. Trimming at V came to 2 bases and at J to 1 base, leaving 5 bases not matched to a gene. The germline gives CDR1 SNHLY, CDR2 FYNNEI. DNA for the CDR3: TGTGCCAGCAGTGAATCAGGCGGGGGTTCCTACGAGCAGTACTTC. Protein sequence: CASSESGGGSYEQYF.

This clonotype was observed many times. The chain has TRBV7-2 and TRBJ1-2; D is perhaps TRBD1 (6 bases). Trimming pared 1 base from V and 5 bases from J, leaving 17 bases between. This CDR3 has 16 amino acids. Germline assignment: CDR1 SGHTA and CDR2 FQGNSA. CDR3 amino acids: CASSLEGGAIRYGYTF. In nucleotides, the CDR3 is TGTGCCAGCAGCTTAGAGGGGGGTGCTATTCGGTATGGCTACACCTTC.

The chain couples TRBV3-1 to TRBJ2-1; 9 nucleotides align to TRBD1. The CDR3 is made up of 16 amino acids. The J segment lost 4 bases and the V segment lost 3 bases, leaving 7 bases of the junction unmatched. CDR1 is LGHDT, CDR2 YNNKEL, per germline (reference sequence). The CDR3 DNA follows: TGTGCCAGCAGCCATTGGGGGACAGGGCTTTACAATGAGCAGTTCTTC. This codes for CASSHWGTGLYNEQFF.

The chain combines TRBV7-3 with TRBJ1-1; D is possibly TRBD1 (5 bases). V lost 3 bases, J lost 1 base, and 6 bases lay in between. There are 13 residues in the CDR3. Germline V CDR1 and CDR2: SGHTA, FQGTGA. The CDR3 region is CASSFGTNTEAFF. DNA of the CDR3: TGTGCCAGCAGCTTCGGGACGAACACTGAAGCTTTCTTT.

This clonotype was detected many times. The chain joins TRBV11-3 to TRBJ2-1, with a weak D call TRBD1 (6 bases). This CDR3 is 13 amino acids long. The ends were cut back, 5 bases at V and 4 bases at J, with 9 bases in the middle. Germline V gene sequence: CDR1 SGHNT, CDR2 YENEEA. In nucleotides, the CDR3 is TGTGCCAGCAGCAACAGGGCGTACAATGAGCAGTTCTTC. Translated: CASSNRAYNEQFF.

CDR3: CAIRDRGREAYRTGELFF. The CDR3 nucleotides are TGTGCCATCAGGGACAGGGGGCGGGAGGCCTATCGAACCGGGGAGCTGTTTTTT. The genes are TRBV10-3 and TRBJ2-2; the match to TRBD1 covers 11 bases. The CDR3 runs to 18 residues. The V segment lost 6 bases and the J segment 5 bases; nucleotides outside the gene matches: 14. CDR1 and CDR2 (germline): ENHRY, SYGVKD.

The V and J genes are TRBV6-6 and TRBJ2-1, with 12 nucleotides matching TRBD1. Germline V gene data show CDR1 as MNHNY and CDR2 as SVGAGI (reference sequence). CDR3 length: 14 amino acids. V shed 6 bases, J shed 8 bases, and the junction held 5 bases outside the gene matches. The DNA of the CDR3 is TGTGCCAGCAGAACGGGACAGGGGGCAGATGAGCAGTTCTTC. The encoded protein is CASRTGQGADEQFF.

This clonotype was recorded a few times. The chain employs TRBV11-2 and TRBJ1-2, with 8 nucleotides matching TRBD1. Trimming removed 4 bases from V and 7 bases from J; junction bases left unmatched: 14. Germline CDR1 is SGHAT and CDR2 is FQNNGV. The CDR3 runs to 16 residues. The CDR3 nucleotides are TGTGCCAGCAGCTCTGTAGGCAGGGGGCCGGGTGGTGGCTACACCTTC. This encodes CASSSVGRGPGGGYTF.

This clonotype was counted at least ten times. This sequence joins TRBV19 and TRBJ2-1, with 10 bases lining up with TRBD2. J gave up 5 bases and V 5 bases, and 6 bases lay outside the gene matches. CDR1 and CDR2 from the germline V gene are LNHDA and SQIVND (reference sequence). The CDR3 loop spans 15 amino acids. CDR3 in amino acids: CASSLRTSGHNEQFF. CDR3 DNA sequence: TGTGCCAGTAGTCTGCGGACTAGCGGACACAATGAGCAGTTCTTC. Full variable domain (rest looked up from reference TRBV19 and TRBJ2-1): DGGITQSPKYLFRKEGQNVTLSCEQNLNHDAMYWYRQDPGQGLRLIYYSQIVNDFQKGDIAEGYSVSREKKESFPLTVTSAQKNPTAFYLCASSLRTSGHNEQFFGPGTRLTVL.

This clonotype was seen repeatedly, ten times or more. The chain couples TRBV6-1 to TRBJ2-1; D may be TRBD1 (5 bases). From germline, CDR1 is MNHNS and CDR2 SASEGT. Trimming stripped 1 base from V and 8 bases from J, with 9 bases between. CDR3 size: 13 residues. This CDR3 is CASSEELRDEQFF. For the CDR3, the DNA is TGTGCCAGCAGTGAAGAACTCAGGGATGAGCAGTTCTTC.